This TCR beta chain was identified during a study of cytomegalovirus exposure and HLA in healthy donors. V was pared by 0 bases and J by 6 bases, with 10 bases between. From germline, CDR1 is MNHEY and CDR2 SVGAGI. CDR3 length equals 14 residues. Worth noting for this clone: Its antigen remains unknown.

PCR involved 60 Vbeta and 13 Jbeta primers. Here immunoSEQ multiplex PCR was the method, and the copy in TCRdb shows in-frame clones only, minus some. The sample has tens of thousands of clones, just under 85% seen once. General study results and limits: HLA allele associations emerged for some 16,000 TCR beta sequences in a later analysis, at 0.05 false discovery rate.

The clonotype was recovered from a woman younger than 35 in good health and CMV-seropositive. The sequencing input was PBMCs. This chain uses TRBV6-5 with TRBJ2-3; a weak D match, TRBD1 (6 bases). In DNA form, the CDR3 reads TGTGCCAGCAGTTACTCGTGGGACACTGATACGCAGTATTTT. Translated: CASSYSWDTDTQYF.